The 30 T cell receptor beta chains below come from one sample, sequenced in a study of OX40 agonist ivuxolimab in advanced cancers. Sequenced by immunoSEQ multiplex PCR; TCRdb stores in-frame clones only, minus some. In the table there are over 85,000 clones, 85% to 90% of which are singletons. This material consisted of CD4+ or CD8+ T cells sorted from blood, taken in a trial of the OX40 agonist ivuxolimab. These receptors were taken from an adult with an advanced solid tumor such as melanoma, head and neck, liver or kidney cancer.

The genes are TRBV11-1 and TRBJ2-7, with a tentative D call TRBD2 (6 bases). The CDR3 runs 14 residues. CDR1 and CDR2 (germline): SGHAT, FQDESV (reference sequence). V was shortened by 1 base and J by 6 bases, with 13 bases between the two germline ends. This CDR3 reads CASSLVTRGGEQYF. The CDR3 DNA reads TGTGCCAGCAGCTTAGTTACTCGGGGAGGCGAGCAGTACTTC.

V usage is TRBV29-1 and J usage is TRBJ2-7; either TRBD1 or TRBD2 may fit D (5 bases each). Germline V gene data show CDR1 as SQVTM and CDR2 as ANQGSEA. With 6 bases removed from V and 4 bases from J, the gap between germline ends came to 19 bases. The CDR3 sequence is 14 residues long. The DNA for the CDR3 is TGCAGCGTGCTGGGGATAGGGACGGGGTACGAGCAGTACTTC. Its translation is CSVLGIGTGYEQYF.

CDR3 DNA: TGTGCCAGCAGCTTTGTACTAAATACGCAGTATTTT. This encodes CASSFVLNTQYF. The chain has TRBV5-8 and TRBJ2-3; unclear D gene. The CDR3 has 12 amino acids. V was cut by 2 bases and J by 7 bases, with 8 bases left in between. Germline V gene lookup returns CDR1 SGHTS and CDR2 YDEGEE.

The rearrangement uses TRBV5-1 and TRBJ2-3, with D unclear. Trimming took off 7 bases at V and 2 bases at J, with 11 bases between the two ends. This CDR3 has 13 amino acids. Germline lookup yields CDR1 SGHRS and CDR2 YFSETQ. The DNA of the CDR3 is TGCGCCAGCGGGCAGGCACCCACAGATACGCAGTATTTT. As protein: CASGQAPTDTQYF. Full variable domain (rest looked up from reference TRBV5-1 and TRBJ2-3): KAGVTQTPRYLIKTRGQQVTLSCSPISGHRSVSWYQQTPGQGLQFLFEYFSETQRNKGNFPGRFSGRQFSNSRSEMNVSTLELGDSALYLCASGQAPTDTQYFGPGTRLTVL.

This chain links TRBV5-1 with TRBJ2-4; 9 bases align to TRBD1. The CDR3 has 16 residues. Trimming took 0 bases from V and 0 from J; bases not matched to a gene: 1. The germline V gene has CDR1 SGHRS and CDR2 YFSETQ. Here the CDR3 DNA reads TGCGCCAGCAGCTTGGTGACAGGGGGAGCCAAAAACATTCAGTACTTC. This translates into CASSLVTGGAKNIQYF.

This rearrangement joins TRBV7-9 to TRBJ1-2, with D possibly TRBD1 on 5 matching bases. Trimming pared 4 bases from V and 1 base from J, leaving 10 bases between. Germline values: CDR1 SEHNR, CDR2 FQNEAQ (reference sequence). The CDR3 has 14 residues. CDR3 DNA: TGTGCCAGCAGCTCGGGGGACCTTAACTATGGCTACACCTTC. This gives the protein CASSSGDLNYGYTF.

The chain recombines TRBV7-2 with TRBJ1-1; a possible D gene is TRBD1 (6 bases). The CDR3 loop spans 14 amino acids. The germline V gene encodes CDR1 SGHTA and CDR2 FQGNSA. V was cut by 7 bases and J by 0 bases, with 12 bases left in between. The CDR3 loop reads CASTLGALNTEAFF. The CDR3 nucleotides read TGTGCCAGCACCTTGGGGGCTCTGAACACTGAAGCTTTCTTT.

This sequence joins TRBV7-9 and TRBJ1-6; D may be TRBD1 (5 bases). In germline, CDR1 is SEHNR, CDR2 FQNEAQ (reference sequence). The ends were cut back, 5 bases at V and 4 bases at J, with 18 bases in the middle. The CDR3 consists of 17 residues. CDR3 nucleotides: TGTGCCAGCAGCATTAACCGACCGACAGCTTATAATTCACCCCTCCACTTT. Residues: CASSINRPTAYNSPLHF.

The gene calls are TRBV4-1 and TRBJ2-1; 14 bases line up with TRBD2. This CDR3 spans 17 amino acids. Unmatched junction bases numbered 0, after V lost 1 base and J lost 1 base. Germline assignment: CDR1 MGHRA and CDR2 YSYEKL. The CDR3 sequence is CASSQGTSGGSYNEQFF. The CDR3 nucleotides read TGCGCCAGCAGCCAAGGGACTAGCGGGGGGTCCTACAATGAGCAGTTCTTC.

In DNA, the CDR3 is TGTGCCATCAGTGAACGGACAGGGACAGGCTCACCCCTCCACTTT. The encoded protein is CAISERTGTGSPLHF. V gene TRBV10-3 combines with J gene TRBJ1-6, with 8 bases that match TRBD1. The CDR3 loop spans 15 amino acids. CDR1 and CDR2 from the germline V gene are ENHRY and SYGVKD. Trimming removed 3 bases from V and 10 bases from J; junction bases left unmatched: 8.

This chain connects TRBV30 to TRBJ2-3; the D gene is possibly TRBD1 (5 bases). Per the germline V gene, CDR1 is GTSNPN and CDR2 is SVGIG (reference sequence). This CDR3 contains 13 residues. Trimming stripped 4 bases from V and 8 bases from J, with 16 bases between. The CDR3 bases are TGTGCCTGGAAGGTGGGGCCATCCGTTACGCAGTATTTT. Residues: CAWKVGPSVTQYF.

The V and J genes are TRBV9 and TRBJ2-1; 7 bases are shared with TRBD2. The ends lost 2 bases at V and 7 bases at J; junction bases unmatched: 9. Germline CDR1 reads SGDLS; CDR2 reads YYNGEE. The CDR3 contains 15 residues. CDR3 protein: CASSVLSSGKNEQFF. DNA of the CDR3: TGTGCCAGCAGCGTCCTCTCTAGCGGTAAAAATGAGCAGTTCTTC.

The rearrangement joins TRBV6-1 to TRBJ1-5; no reliable D call. Germline values: CDR1 MNHNS, CDR2 SASEGT. Trimming cost V 10 bases and J 4 bases, with 14 bases left between them. The CDR3 contains 13 residues. The DNA for the CDR3 is TGTGCCACCTTCGGGGTTAGTAATCAGCCCCAGCATTTT. Translation gives CATFGVSNQPQHF.

The chain recombines TRBV18 with TRBJ1-3; tentatively, D is TRBD1 (5 bases). CDR3 length equals 16 residues. CDR1 is KGHSH and CDR2 is LQKENI in the germline V gene. Trimming removed 3 bases from V and 4 bases from J, with 16 bases in between. The CDR3 DNA reads TGTGCCAGCTCACCCGACGGGGCGCTGCCAGGAAACACCATATATTTT. It specifies CASSPDGALPGNTIYF.

The genes are TRBV6-6 and TRBJ2-3, with unresolved D. The CDR3 is 14 residues long. V gave up 2 bases and J gave up 2 bases, with 8 bases separating them. CDR1 MNHNY and CDR2 SVGAGI come from the germline V gene (reference sequence). CDR3 in amino acids: CASSYRDHTDTQYF. The CDR3, as DNA: TGTGCCAGCAGTTACCGAGATCACACAGATACGCAGTATTTT.

The chain uses TRBV9 and TRBJ2-2; D may correspond to TRBD1 or TRBD2 (5 bases each). V was clipped by 1 base and J by 4 bases, with 8 bases between them. The CDR3 is 14 amino acids. CDR1 and CDR2 (germline): SGDLS, YYNGEE. The CDR3 sequence is CASSVSGTTGELFF. The DNA for the CDR3 is TGTGCCAGCAGCGTATCAGGGACCACCGGGGAGCTGTTTTTT.

This chain joins TRBV6-5 and TRBJ1-1; 11 bases match TRBD1. CDR1 MNHEY and CDR2 SVGAGI come from the germline V gene. V trimming: 2 bases; J trimming: 4 bases; junction bases outside the gene matches: 3. The CDR3 runs 15 residues. Written as DNA, the CDR3 is TGTGCCAGCAGTTACGGGACAGGGGGATTCACTGAAGCTTTCTTT. It specifies CASSYGTGGFTEAFF.

The genes are TRBV5-1 and TRBJ1-1; D possibly corresponds to TRBD1 (6 bases). The CDR3 totals 15 residues. Germline V gene lookup returns CDR1 SGHRS and CDR2 YFSETQ. V gave up 0 bases and J gave up 1 base, with 10 bases separating them. The CDR3: CASSLVQGRNTEAFF. CDR3 bases: TGCGCCAGCAGCTTGGTACAGGGACGGAACACTGAAGCTTTCTTT.

This clone has just one count. The rearrangement joins TRBV7-9 to TRBJ2-2, with a possible D match to TRBD1 (6 bases). Germline V gene data show CDR1 as SEHNR and CDR2 as FQNEAQ (reference sequence). V was pared by 4 bases and J by 2 bases, with 11 bases between. There are 15 residues in the CDR3. CDR3 residues: CASSSGTRNTGELFF. CDR3 DNA sequence: TGTGCCAGCAGCTCCGGGACACGAAACACCGGGGAGCTGTTTTTT.

The rearrangement uses TRBV11-2 and TRBJ2-6; no clear D gene. V was cut by 1 base and J by 1 base, with 5 bases left in between. The CDR3 extends over 15 amino acids. Germline CDR1 is SGHAT and CDR2 is FQNNGV. This CDR3 reads CASSLGRSGANVLTF. CDR3 nucleotides: TGTGCCAGCAGCTTAGGGAGATCTGGGGCCAACGTCCTGACTTTC.

The J gene is TRBJ2-3, the V gene TRBV7-2; D ambiguous. This CDR3 has 12 residues. Germline CDR1 is SGHTA and CDR2 is FQGNSA. The V end was cut by 7 bases, the J end by 6 bases, with 11 bases between. The CDR3 is CASTQNWDTQYF. The CDR3 region has the DNA TGTGCCAGCACCCAGAATTGGGATACGCAGTATTTT.

This sequence joins TRBV11-2 and TRBJ2-5; 10 positions agree with TRBD2. The J segment lost 2 bases and the V segment lost 0 bases, leaving 3 bases of the junction unmatched. The CDR3 is 16 amino acids. From germline, CDR1 is SGHAT and CDR2 FQNNGV. This CDR3 is CASSLDSLAGQETQYF. The DNA for the CDR3 is TGTGCCAGCAGCTTAGATTCACTAGCGGGGCAAGAGACCCAGTACTTC.

J is TRBJ2-7 and V is TRBV6-5, with TRBD1 matching 9 bases. Germline values: CDR1 MNHEY, CDR2 SVGAGI. J lost 1 base, V lost 7 bases, and 8 bases had no gene match. This CDR3 is built from 15 residues. The CDR3 coding sequence is TGTGCCAGCATCCCCTCGGGACAGGGTTCCTACGAGCAGTACTTC. This translates into CASIPSGQGSYEQYF.

V gene TRBV4-3 combines with J gene TRBJ2-3; 8 positions match TRBD2. V gave up 0 bases and J gave up 7 bases; unmatched junction bases: 24. Germline V gene data show CDR1 as LGHNA and CDR2 as YSLEER. There are 21 residues in the CDR3. CDR3 in DNA: TGCGCCAGCAGCCAAGAAAGGTCCAGCGGGAGACCTACGAGTCCTACTCATACGCAGTATTTT. Its translation is CASSQERSSGRPTSPTHTQYF.

The chain carries TRBV11-2 and TRBJ2-1; tentative D call: TRBD1 (5 bases). Germline V gene lookup returns CDR1 SGHAT and CDR2 FQNNGV. This CDR3 is 14 amino acids long. V was shortened by 2 bases and J by 0 bases, with 5 bases between the two germline ends. The CDR3 loop is CASSLQGSYNEQFF. The CDR3 DNA reads as TGTGCCAGCAGCTTACAGGGCTCCTACAATGAGCAGTTCTTC.

This chain connects TRBV5-1 to TRBJ1-2; D gene ambiguous. Trimming pared 4 bases from V and 8 bases from J, leaving 12 bases between. The CDR3 sequence is 12 residues long. Germline V gene lookup returns CDR1 SGHRS and CDR2 YFSETQ. The CDR3 protein is CASSPGKEGYTF. The CDR3 bases are TGCGCCAGCAGCCCCGGCAAGGAAGGCTACACCTTC. The full variable domain, in which reference TRBV5-1 and TRBJ1-2 provide the parts outside the CDR3, is KAGVTQTPRYLIKTRGQQVTLSCSPISGHRSVSWYQQTPGQGLQFLFEYFSETQRNKGNFPGRFSGRQFSNSRSEMNVSTLELGDSALYLCASSPGKEGYTFGSGTRLTVV.

This rearrangement joins TRBV11-3 to TRBJ1-3; TRBD1 agrees at 7 bases. J gave up 7 bases and V 6 bases, and 9 bases lay outside the gene matches. Germline V gene lookup returns CDR1 SGHNT and CDR2 YENEEA. This CDR3 is built from 14 residues. For the CDR3, the DNA is TGTGCCAGCAGGCACAGGGGCGCCCGGAACACCATATATTTT. Amino acids: CASRHRGARNTIYF.

The sample holds a few counts of this clone. This chain links TRBV27 with TRBJ2-4, with D possibly matching TRBD1 (5 bases). The CDR3 has 14 amino acids. Germline loops: CDR1 MNHEY, CDR2 SMNVEV (reference sequence). V lost 3 bases and J 5 bases, leaving 11 bases between the germline ends. The CDR3 bases are TGTGCCAGCAGTTTCAGGGTGGGCGAAAACATTCAGTACTTC. Amino acids: CASSFRVGENIQYF.

This clone was seen a single time. This chain links TRBV5-1 with TRBJ2-2; D is tentatively TRBD1 or TRBD2 (5 bases each). The CDR3 spans 15 residues. Germline V gene sequence: CDR1 SGHRS, CDR2 YFSETQ. V shed 5 bases and J shed 3 bases, with 14 bases lying between them. The CDR3 DNA reads as TGCGCCAGCAGGAGCCGGGGCCACTACACCGGGGAGCTGTTTTTT. Translating it yields CASRSRGHYTGELFF.

V usage is TRBV6-6 and J usage is TRBJ2-7; a possible D gene is TRBD2 (6 bases). The CDR3 contains 11 residues. Trimming left V 7 bases short and J 5 bases short, with 9 bases between. CDR1 MNHNY and CDR2 SVGAGI come from the germline V gene (reference sequence). CDR3 loop: CASIGGNEQYF. CDR3 coding DNA: TGTGCCAGCATAGGCGGGAACGAGCAGTACTTC.